The following is a T cell receptor (beta chain) sequence with its context. What antigen it recognizes has not been identified. No base quality values were provided; no much bigger clone lies one nucleotide off. The sequencing machine was an Illumina HiSeq 1500. TCRdb applied fastp at Q25 and MiXCR to the public reads, then kept only in-frame beta chains. Merged by CDR3 protein, the rows form single entries marked with the most common genes and DNA. In all, the sample holds roughly 990,000 distinct CDR3 sequences, and roughly 30% of those were seen once. The top ten hold 13% of the sample. The data stem from a study of T cell repertoires in cytomegalovirus infection (dated by TCRdb to 2018 to 2020). In the study overall: Alongside well-studied HLA-B-restricted epitopes, the peptide stimulations were aimed at recently identified HLA-C-restricted CMV epitopes, whose presentation resists viral immunomodulation. The HLA type of each donor mattered for the analysis, because public TCR beta signatures pointed to carriage of CMV infection along with the matching HLA type.

What the study reported, not specific to this receptor: In the ex vivo response, HLA-C-restricted CMV-specific TCR beta clonotypes were dominant, and in two of eight donors the single most frequent clonotype came from this HLA-C-restricted group. In both this cohort and an independent 352-donor cohort, the cumulative frequency of public TCR beta family members distinguished carriers of CMV infection plus the relevant HLA type.

According to the study, the label for this sample's treatment or condition signals: in vitro stimulation with specific CMV peptide epitopes to enrich CMV-specific T cells. The sample in question was cultured CD8+ T cells from PBMCs, obtained from culture after CMV antigen stimulation. The sequence was collected from a human donor in good health (CMV status not recorded). Some clones in this sample may be carry-over from other donors' samples.

The bases are TGTGCCAGCAGCTTAGTGAGAAGGGCCTACAATGAGCAGTTCTTC. Translation gives CASSLVRRAYNEQFF. The V gene is TRBV7-6 and the J gene is TRBJ2-1; the D gene cannot be named for sure. The V end loses 1 base and the J end loses 2 bases, and a stretch of 9 bases separates them. The CDR3 runs 15 amino acids, cysteine and phenylalanine included. Kept here is only the CDR3 DNA, which spans 45 bases and is read in frame from base 1. CDR1 and CDR2 were assigned from the germline V gene as SGHVS and FNYEAQ.